This T cell receptor (beta chain) was obtained from a study of blood T cell repertoires in COVID-19. Per the germline V gene, CDR1 is MNHEY and CDR2 is SMNVEV (reference sequence). With 5 bases removed from V and 4 bases from J, the gap between germline ends came to 21 bases. The CDR3 sequence is 16 residues long. Authors' data handling: Amplified reference gene primers provided the basis for estimating nucleated cell counts. Measured with immunoSEQ multiplex PCR; TCRdb has only the in-frame clones, and not every one. V, J and clone size are taken as reported in that table, and D and trimming were inferred from the DNA itself. The sample yields more than 250,000 clones, approximately 85% seen once. Individuals aged about 18 to 89 years were recruited from about two dozen US areas. In assigning cohorts, the study relied on participant-reported clinical history. Donors in Cohort 3 who had recovered were those with two negative PCRs, healthcare professional clearance, or resolution of their symptoms.

Sequencing was carried out using PBMCs or T cells enriched from blood (not recorded which). The origin of this receptor is a man younger than 45 who had recovered from COVID-19. The V call is TRBV27, the J call TRBJ2-7; perhaps TRBD1 as D (6 bases). The CDR3 protein is CASSPPLGQGLYEQYF. CDR3 DNA: TGTGCCAGCAGTCCACCCCTCGGCCAGGGGTTGTACGAGCAGTACTTC.